This TCR beta chain is drawn from a study of brain T cells in children with intractable seizures. Points from the study as a whole: Pre-surgery blood may have been undersampled, hiding some clones. Viral specificity was inferred only from CDR3 similarity; HCMV serostatus was unknown.

As regards this clone: What it binds is unknown.

Germline-derived CDR1 and CDR2 are SGHNT and YYREEE (reference sequence). CDR3 length equals 15 residues. V was clipped by 0 bases and J by 2 bases; unmatched bases: 5. Time point in this sample: blood from clinic visit 5 months post-surgery; TSC patient then seizure free. Sequencing was limited to surgery cases with top T cell transcript signatures in brain tissue. Before surgery, patients took at least one anti-epileptic drug. The method was immunoSEQ multiplex PCR; TCRdb's version includes in-frame clones alone and lacks a portion of them. The sample has around 340,000 clones; over 90% are singletons.

The sample was peripheral blood, taken approximately 5 months after surgery. The chain carries TRBV5-4 and TRBJ2-7; 7 bases line up with TRBD1. The clonotype comes from a boy in the first two years of life with tuberous sclerosis and intractable seizures. For the CDR3, the DNA is TGTGCCAGCAGCTTGGTCGGGACAGCCACCTACGAGCAGTACTTC. Translated: CASSLVGTATYEQYF.